This entry lists 26 T cell receptor beta chains sequenced from one sample in a study of T-cell reconstitution after alpha-beta-depleted transplantation in children. A TCRbeta library incorporating unique molecular identifiers was prepared. TCRdb reprocessed the PCR reads via MiXCR and lists one record per CDR3 protein. The sample yields 450,000 to 600,000 distinct CDR3 sequences, about 10% seen once. Sequenced material: PBMCs, taken before TCRalphabeta/CD19-depleted stem cell transplant. Receptors originate from a child aged 2-9 years with inherited bone marrow failure, due to receive a stem cell transplant.

A note on this clonotype: This may arise from a read error, as a much more abundant clone is one base away. This chain uses TRBV6-5 with TRBJ2-7; no reliable D call. From germline, CDR1 is MNHEY and CDR2 SVGAGI. This CDR3 has 11 residues. The V gene lost 6 bases and the J gene lost 3 bases, with 6 bases spanning the gap. The CDR3 sequence is CASRDRYEQYF. The CDR3 bases are TGTGCCAGCAGGGACCGCTACGAGCAGTACTTC.

This clonotype was detected only a few times. The chain employs TRBV7-8 and TRBJ1-1; D uncertain. Trimming pared 2 bases from V and 4 bases from J, leaving 8 bases between. The CDR3 covers 13 residues. CDR1 is SGHVS and CDR2 is FQNEAQ in the germline V gene. The CDR3 here is CASSLKGGTEAFF. The CDR3 DNA follows: TGTGCCAGCAGCTTAAAAGGCGGCACTGAAGCTTTCTTT.

This clonotype was recorded at least ten times. The chain employs TRBV5-6 and TRBJ2-3; 8 bases fit TRBD2. This CDR3 comprises 15 residues. Unmatched junction bases numbered 6, after V lost 0 bases and J lost 6 bases. From germline, CDR1 is SGHDT and CDR2 YYEEEE. This CDR3 is CASSLAGAGGDTQYF. CDR3 bases: TGTGCCAGCAGCTTGGCCGGGGCGGGAGGCGATACGCAGTATTTT.

This clonotype was detected many times. This chain connects TRBV7-9 to TRBJ1-5; maybe TRBD1 (6 bases). Between the trimmed V and J ends, which lost 5 bases and 7 bases, there was a span of 9 bases. There are 12 residues in the CDR3. Germline-derived CDR1 and CDR2 are SEHNR and FQNEAQ (reference sequence). CDR3 DNA sequence: TGTGCCAGCAGCCAAACAGGGCAGCCCCAGCATTTT. Translated: CASSQTGQPQHF.

V and J are TRBV20-1 and TRBJ2-1, with a weak D call TRBD2 (5 bases). The CDR3 runs 13 residues. V shed 5 bases and J shed 5 bases, with 13 bases lying between them. In germline, CDR1 is DFQATT, CDR2 SNEGSKA (reference sequence). The CDR3 reads CSACGESNNEQFF. The CDR3 nucleotides are TGCAGTGCTTGTGGGGAGTCCAACAATGAGCAGTTCTTC.

The rearrangement links TRBV4-3 to TRBJ2-1; tentatively, D is TRBD1 (6 bases). The V gene lost 4 bases and the J gene lost 2 bases, with 12 bases spanning the gap. The CDR3 length is 15 residues. CDR1 and CDR2 from the germline V gene are LGHNA and YSLEER. This CDR3 is CASSPQDSPYNEQFF. Written as DNA, the CDR3 is TGCGCCAGCAGCCCCCAGGACAGCCCCTACAATGAGCAGTTCTTC.

This clonotype showed up just a few times. J is TRBJ2-7 and V is TRBV4-2, with no clear D. Germline V gene sequence: CDR1 LGHNA, CDR2 YNFKEQ. V lost 0 bases, J lost 2 bases, and 11 bases lay in between. The CDR3 extends over 15 amino acids. The CDR3 nucleotides are TGTGCCAGCAGCCAAGACAGTCTAGATCCCTACGAGCAGTACTTC. Protein product: CASSQDSLDPYEQYF.

This clonotype was detected ten times or more. This CDR3 is CASSSLKTQYF. CDR3 in DNA: TGTGCCAGCAGCTCCCTGAAGACCCAGTACTTC. The chain combines TRBV7-2 with TRBJ2-5, with D unclear. CDR1 is SGHTA, CDR2 FQGNSA, per germline. CDR3 length: 11 amino acids. Trimming left V 4 bases short and J 6 bases short, with 6 bases between.

This clonotype showed up many times. The J gene is TRBJ2-1, the V gene TRBV18; TRBD2 agrees at 7 bases. The junction had 26 bases not matched to a gene; V was cut back by 2 bases and J by 7 bases. The CDR3 has 21 residues. Germline V gives CDR1 KGHSH, CDR2 LQKENI. The CDR3 DNA is TGTGCCAGCTCACCAAACGAGGGCGGGAGAGGAGGGAGGTCCCCGCGGAATGAGCAGTTCTTC. Amino acids: CASSPNEGGRGGRSPRNEQFF. The whole variable domain, filled in from reference TRBV18 and TRBJ2-1, reads NAGVMQNPRHLVRRRGQEARLRCSPMKGHSHVYWYRQLPEEGLKFMVYLQKENIIDESGMPKERFSAEFPKEGPSILRIQQVVRGDSAAYFCASSPNEGGRGGRSPRNEQFFGPGTRLTVL.

Ten or more counts support this clonotype. This chain links TRBV28 with TRBJ2-7; 7 nucleotides match TRBD2. CDR1 and CDR2 (germline): MDHEN, SYDVKM. The CDR3 extends over 15 amino acids. The V and J ends lost 7 bases and 1 base, in that order; junction bases with no gene match: 10. The CDR3 nucleotides read TGTGCCAGCACCCTTTCGACTAGCCCATCCTACGAGCAGTACTTC. Translated: CASTLSTSPSYEQYF.

In its sample, this clonotype was seen many times. This chain connects TRBV29-1 to TRBJ2-7; D possibly corresponds to TRBD1 (6 bases). This CDR3 contains 11 residues. Trimming removed 5 bases at V and 5 bases at J, with 10 bases between. Germline V CDR1 and CDR2: SQVTM, ANQGSEA. The CDR3 loop is CSVLTGNEQYF. The CDR3 bases are TGCAGCGTTCTTACAGGGAACGAGCAGTACTTC.

This clonotype was recorded at least ten times. This chain joins TRBV7-2 and TRBJ2-1; D perhaps matches TRBD2 (6 bases). Trimming shortened V by 3 bases and J by 0 bases, and 9 bases separated the two germline ends. Germline V gene sequence: CDR1 SGHTA, CDR2 FQGNSA. The CDR3 consists of 15 residues. The DNA for the CDR3 is TGTGCCAGCAGCTTTAGCGGATTCTCCTACAATGAGCAGTTCTTC. It is translated as CASSFSGFSYNEQFF.

This clonotype was counted many times. The chain recombines TRBV5-1 with TRBJ1-5; the D gene is possibly TRBD1 (6 bases). Germline lookup yields CDR1 SGHRS and CDR2 YFSETQ. The V end lost 2 bases, the J end lost 4 bases, and 16 bases lay between the germline ends. The CDR3 is made up of 16 amino acids. CDR3 in amino acids: CASSLPHGTRNQPQHF. The DNA for the CDR3 is TGCGCCAGCAGCTTACCACATGGGACACGGAATCAGCCCCAGCATTTT.

This clonotype was recorded many times. The chain combines TRBV12-3 or TRBV12-4 with TRBJ2-1; the D is unclear. The V end was cut by 6 bases, the J end by 6 bases, with 9 bases between. The CDR3 consists of 12 residues. The DNA for the CDR3 is TGTGCCAGCAGAACGCGAGGCAATGAGCAGTTCTTC. This encodes CASRTRGNEQFF.

This clonotype occurred many times. This sequence joins TRBV15 and TRBJ2-7, with 8 nucleotides matching TRBD1. Germline V gene sequence: CDR1 LNHNV, CDR2 YYDKDF (reference sequence). V shed 0 bases, J shed 2 bases, and the junction held 6 bases outside the gene matches. The CDR3 covers 16 residues. For the CDR3, the DNA is TGTGCCACCAGCAGAGATCGGGGGACAGGCACCTACGAGCAGTACTTC. Its translation is CATSRDRGTGTYEQYF.

The CDR3 protein is CASSYPSALKQYGYTF. CDR3 sequence (DNA): TGTGCCAGCAGTTACCCAAGCGCCCTCAAGCAGTATGGCTACACCTTC. This rearrangement joins TRBV6-2 or TRBV6-3 to TRBJ1-2; D gene unclear. V was shortened by 2 bases and J by 5 bases, with 18 bases between the two germline ends. The CDR3 totals 16 residues. CDR1 MNHEY and CDR2 SVGEGT come from the germline V gene.

On this clonotype: Since a much larger clone is just one base distant, this may be a read error. The chain has TRBV28 and TRBJ2-2; D is uncertain. CDR3 size: 15 residues. The germline V and J ends were trimmed by 8 bases and 2 bases, with 15 bases remaining between them. Germline loops: CDR1 MDHEN, CDR2 SYDVKM. The CDR3 is CASVVTDRNTGELFF. The CDR3 DNA is TGTGCCAGCGTCGTGACGGACCGAAACACCGGGGAGCTGTTTTTT.

At least ten counts were recorded for this clonotype. The CDR3 loop is CASRKTVYNEQFF. CDR3 coding DNA: TGTGCCAGCAGAAAGACAGTATACAATGAGCAGTTCTTC. The V call is TRBV27, the J call TRBJ2-1; a weak D match, TRBD1 (5 bases). V lost 6 bases and J lost 4, with 10 bases in between. Germline values: CDR1 MNHEY, CDR2 SMNVEV (reference sequence). The CDR3 totals 13 residues.

This chain links TRBV12-3 or TRBV12-4 with TRBJ2-7, with D perhaps TRBD1 or TRBD2 (5 bases each). The CDR3 length is 14 residues. Trimming cost V 5 bases and J 3 bases, with 14 bases left between them. CDR3 nucleotide sequence: TGTGCCAGCAGTCGAACGGGACGGCTCTACGAGCAGTACTTC. Protein: CASSRTGRLYEQYF.

This clonotype appeared a few times. V and J are TRBV25-1 and TRBJ2-3, with 8 nucleotides matching TRBD2. CDR1 is MGHDK and CDR2 is SYGVNS in the germline V gene. V was pared by 7 bases and J by 3 bases, with 9 bases of the junction left unmatched. This CDR3 is 15 amino acids long. The CDR3 loop is CASTQHGTSTDTQYF. In nucleotides, the CDR3 is TGTGCCAGCACCCAACACGGGACTAGTACAGATACGCAGTATTTT.

This clonotype was picked up many times. The chain employs TRBV7-2 and TRBJ2-7; D remains ambiguous. The CDR3 is made up of 13 amino acids. V lost 1 base and J lost 5, with 9 bases in between. Germline V CDR1 and CDR2: SGHTA, FQGNSA. The CDR3, as DNA: TGTGCCAGCAGCTTAGAGTCCGAAGACGAGCAGTACTTC. Protein product: CASSLESEDEQYF.

The sample holds many counts of this clonotype. The chain combines TRBV18 with TRBJ2-1, with D perhaps TRBD1 (6 bases). V lost 6 bases and J 9 bases, leaving 12 bases between the germline ends. The CDR3 has 12 amino acids. CDR1 KGHSH and CDR2 LQKENI come from the germline V gene. CDR3 sequence (DNA): TGTGCCAGCTCGCTAACAGGGTTTGAGCAGTTCTTC. Protein product: CASSLTGFEQFF.

This clonotype was detected many times. J is TRBJ1-1 and V is TRBV5-6, with unresolved D. Trimming pared 0 bases from V and 1 base from J, leaving 10 bases between. The V gene's germline CDR1 is SGHDT and CDR2 YYEEEE. This CDR3 contains 15 residues. CDR3 DNA sequence: TGTGCCAGCAGCTTGGTGAGGGTGAGGAACACTGAAGCTTTCTTT. Translated: CASSLVRVRNTEAFF.

This clonotype was seen ten or more times. This chain uses TRBV29-1 with TRBJ2-1; TRBD1 might be the D (6 bases). The CDR3 spans 13 residues. V was pared by 3 bases and J by 4 bases, with 10 bases between. CDR1 SQVTM and CDR2 ANQGSEA come from the germline V gene. For the CDR3, the DNA is TGCAGCGTTGATTCTAGGGGGTACAATGAGCAGTTCTTC. This encodes CSVDSRGYNEQFF.

This clonotype showed up many times. Sequence at one end of the junction differs from germline and may be a read error. As DNA, the CDR3 is TGTGCCAGCGGTTTTGCAGGAGACTACAATGAGCAGTTCTTC. As protein: CASGFAGDYNEQFF. V gene TRBV12-3 or TRBV12-4 combines with J gene TRBJ2-1; D gene unclear. This CDR3 spans 14 amino acids.

This clonotype was counted ten times or more. This rearrangement joins TRBV12-3 or TRBV12-4 to TRBJ2-3; D gene ambiguous. V was shortened by 3 bases and J by 6 bases, with 13 bases between the two germline ends. CDR3 length equals 14 residues. The CDR3 loop reads CASSFRTMMDTQYF. The CDR3 nucleotides read TGTGCCAGCAGTTTTAGGACCATGATGGATACGCAGTATTTT.